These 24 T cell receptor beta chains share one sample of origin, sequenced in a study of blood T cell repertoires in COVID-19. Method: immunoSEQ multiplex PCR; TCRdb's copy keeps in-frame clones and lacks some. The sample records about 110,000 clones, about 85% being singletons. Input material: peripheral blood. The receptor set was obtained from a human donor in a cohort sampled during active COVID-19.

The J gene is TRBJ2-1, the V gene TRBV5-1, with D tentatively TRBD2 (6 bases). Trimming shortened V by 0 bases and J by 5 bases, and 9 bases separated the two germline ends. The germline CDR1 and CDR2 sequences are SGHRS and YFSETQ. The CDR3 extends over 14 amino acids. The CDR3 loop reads CASSLGGTNNEQFF. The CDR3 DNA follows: TGCGCCAGCAGCTTGGGCGGGACCAACAATGAGCAGTTCTTC.

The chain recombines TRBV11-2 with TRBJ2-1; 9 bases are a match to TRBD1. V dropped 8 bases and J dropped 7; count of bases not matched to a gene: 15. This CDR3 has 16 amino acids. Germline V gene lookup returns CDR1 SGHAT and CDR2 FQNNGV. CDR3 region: CASGDPGTGLGNEQFF. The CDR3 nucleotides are TGTGCCAGCGGTGATCCCGGGACAGGGCTGGGGAATGAGCAGTTCTTC.

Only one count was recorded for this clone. Here the CDR3 reads CASSPSTQETQYF. CDR3 nucleotide sequence: TGTGCCAGCAGCCCTAGCACTCAAGAGACCCAGTACTTC. The chain joins TRBV5-5 to TRBJ2-5, with D possibly being TRBD2 (5 bases). V was clipped by 4 bases and J by 2 bases, with 9 bases between them. The length of the CDR3 is 13 residues. Germline V CDR1 and CDR2: SGHKS, YYEKEE (reference sequence).

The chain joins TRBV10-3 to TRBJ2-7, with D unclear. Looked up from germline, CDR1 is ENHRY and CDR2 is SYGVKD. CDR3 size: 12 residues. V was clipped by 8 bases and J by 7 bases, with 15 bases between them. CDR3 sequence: CAIQPGSGEQYF. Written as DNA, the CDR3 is TGTGCCATCCAACCAGGCTCTGGGGAGCAGTACTTC.

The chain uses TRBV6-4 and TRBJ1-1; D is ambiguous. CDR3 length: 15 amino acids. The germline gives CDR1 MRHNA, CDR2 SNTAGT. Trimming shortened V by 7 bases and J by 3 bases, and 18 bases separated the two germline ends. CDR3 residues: CASKPRELPYTEAFF. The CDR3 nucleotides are TGTGCCAGCAAGCCCCGGGAACTACCCTACACTGAAGCTTTCTTT.

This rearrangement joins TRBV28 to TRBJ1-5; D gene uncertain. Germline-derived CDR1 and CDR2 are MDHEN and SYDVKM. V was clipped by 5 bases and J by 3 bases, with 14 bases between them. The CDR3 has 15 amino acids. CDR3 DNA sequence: TGTGCCAGCAGTCTCGTGAGAGGGATCAATCAGCCCCAGCATTTT. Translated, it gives CASSLVRGINQPQHF.

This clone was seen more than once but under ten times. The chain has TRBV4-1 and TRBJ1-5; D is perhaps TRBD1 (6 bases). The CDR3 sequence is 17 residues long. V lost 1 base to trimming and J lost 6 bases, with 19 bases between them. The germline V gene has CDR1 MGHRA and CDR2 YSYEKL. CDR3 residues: CASSQGSSTGSFQPQHF. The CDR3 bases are TGCGCCAGCAGCCAAGGAAGCTCAACAGGGAGTTTTCAGCCCCAGCATTTT.

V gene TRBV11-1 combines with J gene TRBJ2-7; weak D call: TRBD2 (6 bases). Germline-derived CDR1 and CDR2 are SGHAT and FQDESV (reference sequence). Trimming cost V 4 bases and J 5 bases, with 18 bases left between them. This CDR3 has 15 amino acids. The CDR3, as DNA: TGTGCCAGCAGCTCCACCGACGGATGGGGGGACGAGCAGTACTTC. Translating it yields CASSSTDGWGDEQYF. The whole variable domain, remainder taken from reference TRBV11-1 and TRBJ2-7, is EAEVAQSPRYKITEKSQAVAFWCDPISGHATLYWYRQILGQGPELLVQFQDESVVDDSQLPKDRFSAERLKGVDSTLKIQPAELGDSAMYLCASSSTDGWGDEQYFGPGTRLTVT.

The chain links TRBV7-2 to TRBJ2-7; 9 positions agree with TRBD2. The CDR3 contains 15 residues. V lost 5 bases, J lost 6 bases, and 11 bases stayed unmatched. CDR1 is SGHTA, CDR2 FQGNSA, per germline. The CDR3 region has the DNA TGTGCCAGCAGCCCCCGATGGACAGCGGGGGGCGAGCAGTACTTC. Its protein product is CASSPRWTAGGEQYF.

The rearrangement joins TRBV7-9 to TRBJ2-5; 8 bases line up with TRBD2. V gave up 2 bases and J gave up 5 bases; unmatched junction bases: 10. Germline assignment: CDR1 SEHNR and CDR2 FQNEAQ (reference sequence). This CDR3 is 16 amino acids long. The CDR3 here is CASSLPPGGAGETQYF. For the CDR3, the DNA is TGTGCCAGCAGCTTACCTCCGGGGGGGGCTGGGGAGACCCAGTACTTC.

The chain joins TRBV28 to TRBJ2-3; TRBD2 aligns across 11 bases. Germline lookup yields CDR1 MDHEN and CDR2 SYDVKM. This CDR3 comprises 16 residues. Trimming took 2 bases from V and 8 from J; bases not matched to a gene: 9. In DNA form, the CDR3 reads TGTGCCAGCAGTTTAGGCACTAGCGGGAGTGTAGGTACGCAGTATTTT. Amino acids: CASSLGTSGSVGTQYF.

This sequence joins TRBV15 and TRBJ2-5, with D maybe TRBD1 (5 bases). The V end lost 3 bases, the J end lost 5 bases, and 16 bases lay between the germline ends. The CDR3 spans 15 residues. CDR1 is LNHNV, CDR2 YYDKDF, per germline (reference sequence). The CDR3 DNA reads TGTGCCACCAGCAGCTCTTCAGGGTCGGGTGAGACCCAGTACTTC. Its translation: CATSSSSGSGETQYF.

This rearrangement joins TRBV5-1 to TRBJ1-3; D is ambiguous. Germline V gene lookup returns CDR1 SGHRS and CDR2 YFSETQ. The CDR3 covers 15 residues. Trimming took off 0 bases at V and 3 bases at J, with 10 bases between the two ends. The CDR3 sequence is CASSLDSTFGNTIYF. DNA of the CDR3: TGCGCCAGCAGCTTGGACAGTACCTTTGGAAACACCATATATTTT.

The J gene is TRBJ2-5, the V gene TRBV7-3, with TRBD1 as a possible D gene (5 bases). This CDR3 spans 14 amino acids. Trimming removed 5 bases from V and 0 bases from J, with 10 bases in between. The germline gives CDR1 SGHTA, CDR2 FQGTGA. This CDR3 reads CASSPDRYQETQYF. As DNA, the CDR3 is TGTGCCAGCAGCCCCGACAGATACCAAGAGACCCAGTACTTC.

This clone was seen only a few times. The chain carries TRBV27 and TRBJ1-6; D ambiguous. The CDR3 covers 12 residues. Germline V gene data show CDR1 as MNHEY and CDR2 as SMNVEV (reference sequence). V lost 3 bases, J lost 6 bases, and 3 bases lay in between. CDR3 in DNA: TGTGCCAGCAGTTTCAGTAATTCACCCCTCCACTTT. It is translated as CASSFSNSPLHF.

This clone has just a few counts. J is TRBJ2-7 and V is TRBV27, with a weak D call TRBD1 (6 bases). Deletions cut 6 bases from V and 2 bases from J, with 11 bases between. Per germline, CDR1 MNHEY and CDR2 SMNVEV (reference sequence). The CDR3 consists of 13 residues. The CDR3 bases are TGTGCCAGCAGCAAACAGGGTCCCTACGAGCAGTACTTC. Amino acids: CASSKQGPYEQYF.

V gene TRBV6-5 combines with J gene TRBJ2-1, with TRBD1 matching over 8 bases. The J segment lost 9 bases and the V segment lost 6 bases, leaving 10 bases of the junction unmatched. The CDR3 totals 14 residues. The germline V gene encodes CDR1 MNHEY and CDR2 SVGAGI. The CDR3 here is CASRATGGRVEQFF. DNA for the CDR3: TGTGCCAGCAGGGCCACAGGGGGTCGTGTTGAGCAGTTCTTC.

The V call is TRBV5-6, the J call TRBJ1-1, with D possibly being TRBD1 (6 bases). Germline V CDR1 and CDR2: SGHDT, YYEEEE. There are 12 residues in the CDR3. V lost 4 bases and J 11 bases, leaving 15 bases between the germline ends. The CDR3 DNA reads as TGTGCCAGCAGCCGACAGGTTTTTGATGCTTTCTTT. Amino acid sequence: CASSRQVFDAFF.

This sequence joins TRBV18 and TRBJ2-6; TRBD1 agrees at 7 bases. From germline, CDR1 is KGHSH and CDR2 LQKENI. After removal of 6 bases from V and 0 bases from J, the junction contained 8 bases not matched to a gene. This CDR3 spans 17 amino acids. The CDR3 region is CASSQGTVSSGANVLTF. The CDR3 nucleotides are TGTGCCAGCTCCCAGGGGACAGTTAGCTCTGGGGCCAACGTCCTGACTTTC.

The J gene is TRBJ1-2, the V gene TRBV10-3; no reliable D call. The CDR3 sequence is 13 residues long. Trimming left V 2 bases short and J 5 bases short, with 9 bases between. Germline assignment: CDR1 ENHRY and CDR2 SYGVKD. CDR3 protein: CAISEPNQYGYTF. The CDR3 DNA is TGTGCCATCAGTGAGCCAAATCAATATGGCTACACCTTC.

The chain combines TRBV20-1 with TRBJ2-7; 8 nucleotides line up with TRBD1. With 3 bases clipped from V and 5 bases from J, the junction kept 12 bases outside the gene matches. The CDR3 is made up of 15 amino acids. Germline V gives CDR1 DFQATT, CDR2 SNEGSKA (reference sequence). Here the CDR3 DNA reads TGCAGTGCTAGTACAGGGGGTCGGATCTACAACGAGCAGTACTTC. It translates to CSASTGGRIYNEQYF.

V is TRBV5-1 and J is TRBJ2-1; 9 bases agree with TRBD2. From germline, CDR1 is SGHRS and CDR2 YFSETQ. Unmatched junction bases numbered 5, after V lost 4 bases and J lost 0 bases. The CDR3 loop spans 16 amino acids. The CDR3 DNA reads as TGCGCCAGCAGCCCTAGCGGGACGAGCTCCTACAATGAGCAGTTCTTC. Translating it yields CASSPSGTSSYNEQFF. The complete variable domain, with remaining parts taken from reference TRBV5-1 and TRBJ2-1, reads KAGVTQTPRYLIKTRGQQVTLSCSPISGHRSVSWYQQTPGQGLQFLFEYFSETQRNKGNFPGRFSGRQFSNSRSEMNVSTLELGDSALYLCASSPSGTSSYNEQFFGPGTRLTVL.

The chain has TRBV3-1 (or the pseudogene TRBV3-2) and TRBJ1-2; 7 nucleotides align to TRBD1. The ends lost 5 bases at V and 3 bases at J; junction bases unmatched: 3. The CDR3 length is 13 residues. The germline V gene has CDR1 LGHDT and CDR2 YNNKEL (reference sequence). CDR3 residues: CASSSDRHYGYTF. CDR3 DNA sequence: TGTGCCAGCAGCTCGGACAGGCACTATGGCTACACCTTC.

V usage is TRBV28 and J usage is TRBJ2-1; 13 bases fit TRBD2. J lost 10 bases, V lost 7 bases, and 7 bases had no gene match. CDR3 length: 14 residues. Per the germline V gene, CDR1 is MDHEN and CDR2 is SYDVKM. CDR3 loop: CASTRTSGREEQFF. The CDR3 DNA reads TGTGCCAGCACCCGGACTAGCGGGAGAGAAGAGCAGTTCTTC.